This T cell receptor (beta chain) comes out of a study of CD8+ T cells in alopecia areata. cDNA prepared by RNA extraction and subsequent reverse transcription served as the template for sequencing. TCRdb's table, derived via immunoSEQ multiplex PCR, lists solely in-frame clones and lacks some. The table includes 140,000 to 150,000 clones, more than 55% detected once. In regard to this clone: As yet, its antigen is unknown.

From germline, CDR1 is PRHDT and CDR2 FYEKMQ (reference sequence). Between the trimmed V and J ends, which lost 5 bases and 3 bases, there was a span of 11 bases. The length of the CDR3 is 14 residues. General study findings and limits: Normal scalp showed lower clonality than lesional scalp, especially alopecia totalis/universalis. Scalp repertoires also include resident alphabeta T cells from normal skin. Between patients, shared TCR sequences were less clear than in mice. This was possibly due in part to HLA diversity in the patient population.

The genes are TRBV13 and TRBJ2-1; D is possibly TRBD2 (5 bases). This receptor was identified in a human donor in good health. The specimen sequenced was CD8+ T cells sorted from blood. This chain's CDR3 is CASSEGSSYNEQFF. In DNA, the CDR3 is TGTGCCAGCAGCGAGGGATCAAGCTACAATGAGCAGTTCTTC.